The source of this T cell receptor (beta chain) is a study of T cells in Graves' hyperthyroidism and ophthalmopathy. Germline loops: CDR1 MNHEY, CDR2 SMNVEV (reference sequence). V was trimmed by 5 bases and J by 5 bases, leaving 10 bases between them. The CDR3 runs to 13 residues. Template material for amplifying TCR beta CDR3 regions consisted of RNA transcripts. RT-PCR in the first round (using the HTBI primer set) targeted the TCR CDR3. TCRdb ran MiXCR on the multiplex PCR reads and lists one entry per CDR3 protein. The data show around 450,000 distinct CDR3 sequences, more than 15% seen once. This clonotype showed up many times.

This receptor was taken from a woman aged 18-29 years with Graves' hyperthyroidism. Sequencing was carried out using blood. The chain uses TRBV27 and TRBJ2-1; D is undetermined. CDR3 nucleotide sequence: TGTGCCAGCAGTCTTATCACTGACAATGAGCAGTTCTTC. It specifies CASSLITDNEQFF.